This T cell receptor (beta chain) was observed in a study of blood T cell repertoires in COVID-19. In the original analysis: Amplification from reference gene primers served as the basis for estimated nucleated cell counts. Assay: immunoSEQ multiplex PCR; the TCRdb copy retains only in-frame clones and omits some. D and trimming were read from the DNA, whereas the V and J calls and clone size are those reported in that table. The sample gives tens of thousands of clones, 70% to 90% of which show up once; roughly 34% is in the top ten. There are 15 residues in the CDR3. The germline gives CDR1 SGDLS, CDR2 YYNGEE. The J segment lost 5 bases and the V segment lost 3 bases, leaving 6 bases of the junction unmatched.

The V gene is TRBV9, the J gene TRBJ2-7; 12 bases line up with TRBD2. What was sequenced was peripheral blood. This TCR derives from a woman at least 80 years old with COVID-19, enrolled during active disease. CDR3 nucleotide sequence: TGTGCCAGCAGCGCCCGACTAGCGGGAGTCAACGAGCAGTACTTC. Protein sequence: CASSARLAGVNEQYF. The full variable domain, rest sourced from reference TRBV9 and TRBJ2-7, is DSGVTQTPKHLITATGQRVTLRCSPRSGDLSVYWYQQSLDQGLQFLIQYYNGEERAKGNILERFSAQQFPDLHSELNLSSLELGDSALYFCASSARLAGVNEQYFGPGTRLTVT.